Below are 10 T cell receptor beta chains sequenced from a single sample in a study of blood T cell repertoires in COVID-19. Profiled with immunoSEQ multiplex PCR; TCRdb holds only in-frame clones, not every one. The data show under 100,000 clones, 81% seen once. The sequenced sample consisted of peripheral blood. These receptors all come from an elderly man with active or convalescent COVID-19.

This clone was counted between two and nine times. The chain couples TRBV3-1 (or the pseudogene TRBV3-2) to TRBJ2-4; TRBD2 agrees at 13 bases. With 1 base clipped from V and 0 bases from J, the junction kept 3 bases outside the gene matches. This CDR3 comprises 18 residues. Germline-derived CDR1 and CDR2 are LGHDT and YNNKEL (reference sequence). The CDR3 region is CASSQGTSGGIAKNIQYF. The CDR3 region has the DNA TGTGCCAGCAGCCAAGGGACTAGCGGGGGAATAGCCAAAAACATTCAGTACTTC.

The chain carries TRBV27 and TRBJ1-2; D call uncertain. The CDR3 contains 14 residues. Trimming shortened V by 2 bases and J by 2 bases, and 9 bases separated the two germline ends. CDR1 and CDR2 from the germline V gene are MNHEY and SMNVEV (reference sequence). The CDR3 protein is CASSLRGSNYGYTF. For the CDR3, the DNA is TGTGCCAGCAGTTTAAGAGGATCAAACTATGGCTACACCTTC.

The V call is TRBV7-2, the J call TRBJ1-4; tentatively, D is TRBD1 (5 bases). The CDR3 loop spans 15 amino acids. CDR1 SGHTA and CDR2 FQGNSA come from the germline V gene. Trimming cost V 4 bases and J 2 bases, with 11 bases left between them. The CDR3: CASSSDRGTNEKLFF. Written as DNA, the CDR3 is TGTGCCAGCAGCTCCGACAGAGGCACTAATGAAAAACTGTTTTTT.

V gene TRBV7-6 combines with J gene TRBJ1-3, with 7 bases matching TRBD1. V lost 5 bases and J lost 0; bases outside the gene matches: 10. The CDR3 is 17 amino acids. Germline V gene lookup returns CDR1 SGHVS and CDR2 FNYEAQ. The CDR3 protein is CASSPTSGGFSGNTIYF. The CDR3 DNA reads TGTGCCAGCAGCCCCACCTCAGGGGGTTTCTCTGGAAACACCATATATTTT.

The chain has TRBV5-4 and TRBJ2-3; tentatively, D is TRBD1 (6 bases). The CDR3 spans 16 residues. Germline-derived CDR1 and CDR2 are SGHNT and YYREEE (reference sequence). Trimming took off 2 bases at V and 4 bases at J, with 17 bases between the two ends. The chain's CDR3 is CASSFYVQGSADTQYF. The CDR3 DNA is TGTGCCAGCAGCTTCTACGTACAGGGATCAGCAGATACGCAGTATTTT.

The CDR3 loop reads CASSDTGDASTDTQYF. The CDR3 DNA follows: TGTGCCAGTAGTGACACAGGTGATGCTAGCACAGATACGCAGTATTTT. The chain carries TRBV19 and TRBJ2-3; D is possibly TRBD1 (5 bases). V lost 5 bases and J 0 bases, leaving 15 bases between the germline ends. Germline values: CDR1 LNHDA, CDR2 SQIVND (reference sequence). This CDR3 region has 16 residues.

The chain links TRBV6-5 to TRBJ1-2; no clear D. Germline CDR1 MNHEY, CDR2 SVGAGI. This CDR3 comprises 11 residues. V was shortened by 8 bases and J by 5 bases, with 9 bases between the two germline ends. CDR3 DNA: TGTGCCAGCTCTGGGAGATATGGCTACACCTTC. Translation: CASSGRYGYTF.

This clone has only a few counts. The chain couples TRBV29-1 to TRBJ1-4; 7 nucleotides line up with TRBD1. The CDR3 spans 14 residues. The germline CDR1 and CDR2 sequences are SQVTM and ANQGSEA. V lost 6 bases to trimming and J lost 5 bases; unmatched junction nucleotides: 9. The CDR3 loop is CSVLSDRSNEKLFF. The CDR3 DNA sequence: TGCAGCGTCCTCTCGGACAGGTCGAATGAAAAACTGTTTTTT.

This clone appeared once. This chain joins TRBV9 and TRBJ2-7; tentatively, D is TRBD1 (6 bases). The CDR3 is 14 amino acids. In germline, CDR1 is SGDLS, CDR2 YYNGEE. V gave up 4 bases and J gave up 5 bases, with 16 bases separating them. The CDR3 is CASSPRWGRNEQYF. The DNA of the CDR3 is TGTGCCAGCAGCCCGCGGTGGGGGCGCAACGAGCAGTACTTC.

The chain employs TRBV10-3 and TRBJ1-1; the D is unclear. CDR1 ENHRY and CDR2 SYGVKD come from the germline V gene. Trimming cost V 7 bases and J 0 bases, with 12 bases left between them. The CDR3 spans 14 residues. CDR3 residues: CAIMAAGLNTEAFF. The CDR3 coding sequence is TGTGCCATCATGGCGGCGGGTTTGAACACTGAAGCTTTCTTT.